The 9 T cell receptor beta chains in this list originate from one sample, sequenced in a study of neurological immune-mediated disorders. TCRdb re-called the 5' RACE reads through MiXCR, storing one row per CDR3 protein. The sample lists around 130,000 distinct CDR3 sequences, roughly 3.2% occurring once. Sequencing input: PBMCs. The receptors stem from a woman younger than 45 with multiple sclerosis.

This clonotype came up many times. The CDR3 reads CSVRGAYYEQYF. As DNA, the CDR3 is TGCAGCGTTCGTGGGGCTTACTACGAGCAGTACTTC. V usage is TRBV29-1 and J usage is TRBJ2-7; a weak D match, TRBD1 (5 bases). Trimming took 5 bases from V and 3 from J, leaving 11 bases between them. Germline V lookup: CDR1 SQVTM, CDR2 ANQGSEA. CDR3 length: 12 residues.

This clonotype was counted ten times or more. J is TRBJ1-4 and V is TRBV7-9; D remains ambiguous. Trimming left V 5 bases short and J 12 bases short, with 16 bases between. Germline loops: CDR1 SEHNR, CDR2 FQNEAQ (reference sequence). The CDR3 is 13 amino acids. The chain's CDR3 is CASSPSLVDQLFF. CDR3 nucleotide sequence: TGTGCCAGCAGCCCCTCCTTGGTGGATCAACTGTTTTTT.

Many counts were recorded for this clonotype. This rearrangement joins TRBV19 to TRBJ2-7; TRBD2 is a possible D gene (6 bases). Looked up from germline, CDR1 is LNHDA and CDR2 is SQIVND (reference sequence). This CDR3 region has 13 residues. The V and J ends lost 7 bases and 0 bases respectively, with 10 bases between them. The CDR3 loop reads CASNGGPSYEQYF. In DNA, the CDR3 is TGTGCCAGTAACGGGGGTCCCTCCTACGAGCAGTACTTC.

This clonotype was counted many times. The chain has TRBV20-1 and TRBJ2-1, with TRBD2 matching 10 bases. The germline CDR1 and CDR2 sequences are DFQATT and SNEGSKA (reference sequence). The CDR3 sequence is 15 residues long. V dropped 0 bases and J dropped 9; count of bases not matched to a gene: 8. CDR3 residues: CSAREASGRWGEQFF. The CDR3 DNA reads as TGCAGTGCTAGAGAGGCTAGCGGGAGATGGGGTGAGCAGTTCTTC.

This clonotype was detected ten times or more. The chain uses TRBV5-5 and TRBJ2-3; tentative D call: TRBD1 (5 bases). CDR1 and CDR2 (germline): SGHKS, YYEKEE (reference sequence). This CDR3 has 14 residues. V was clipped by 1 base and J by 3 bases, with 9 bases between them. CDR3 sequence (DNA): TGTGCCAGCAGCTTGTCAAAGGGGACAGATACGCAGTATTTT. Residues: CASSLSKGTDTQYF.

The chain links TRBV11-2 to TRBJ2-5; D call uncertain. CDR3 length: 12 residues. Trimming removed 3 bases at V and 5 bases at J, with 7 bases between. CDR1 and CDR2 from the germline V gene are SGHAT and FQNNGV. CDR3 protein: CASSFNPETQYF. CDR3 sequence (DNA): TGTGCCAGCAGCTTTAACCCCGAGACCCAGTACTTC.

The V call is TRBV7-2, the J call TRBJ2-7; D is possibly TRBD1 (7 bases). CDR1 SGHTA and CDR2 FQGNSA come from the germline V gene. The CDR3 has 13 residues. CDR3 DNA sequence: TGTGCGGGGGCGGGGACAGAGTCCTACGAGCAGTACTTC. Amino acids: CAGAGTESYEQYF.

Ten or more counts support this clonotype. J is TRBJ1-6 and V is TRBV20-1; D perhaps matches TRBD1 (6 bases). From germline, CDR1 is DFQATT and CDR2 SNEGSKA (reference sequence). V shed 6 bases and J shed 4 bases, with 10 bases lying between them. CDR3 length: 13 residues. The CDR3 coding sequence is TGCAGTGCCACAGGGATGTATAATTCACCCCTCCACTTT. This encodes CSATGMYNSPLHF.

This clonotype was observed at least ten times. V and J are TRBV29-1 and TRBJ1-1; D remains unclear. CDR3 length: 11 amino acids. Germline V gene data show CDR1 as SQVTM and CDR2 as ANQGSEA. Trimming took off 7 bases at V and 5 bases at J, with 11 bases between the two ends. The CDR3 DNA reads TGCAGCGCTGGGAGGTATACTGAAGCTTTCTTT. As protein: CSAGRYTEAFF.